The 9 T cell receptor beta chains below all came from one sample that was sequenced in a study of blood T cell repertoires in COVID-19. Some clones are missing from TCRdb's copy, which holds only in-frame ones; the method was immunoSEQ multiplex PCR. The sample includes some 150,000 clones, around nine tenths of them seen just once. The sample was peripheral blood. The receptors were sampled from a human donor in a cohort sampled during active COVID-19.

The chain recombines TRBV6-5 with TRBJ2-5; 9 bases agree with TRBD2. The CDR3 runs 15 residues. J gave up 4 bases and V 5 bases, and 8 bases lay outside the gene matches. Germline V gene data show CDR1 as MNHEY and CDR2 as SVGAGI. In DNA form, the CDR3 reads TGTGCCAGCAGTCTAGCGGGGCTAGAAGCAGAGACCCAGTACTTC. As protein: CASSLAGLEAETQYF.

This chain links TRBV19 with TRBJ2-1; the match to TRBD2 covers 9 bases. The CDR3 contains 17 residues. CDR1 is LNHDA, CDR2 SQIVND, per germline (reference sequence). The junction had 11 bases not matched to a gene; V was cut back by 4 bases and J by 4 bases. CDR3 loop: CASSTGGGGVNYNEQFF. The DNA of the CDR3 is TGTGCCAGTAGTACAGGCGGCGGGGGGGTCAATTACAATGAGCAGTTCTTC.

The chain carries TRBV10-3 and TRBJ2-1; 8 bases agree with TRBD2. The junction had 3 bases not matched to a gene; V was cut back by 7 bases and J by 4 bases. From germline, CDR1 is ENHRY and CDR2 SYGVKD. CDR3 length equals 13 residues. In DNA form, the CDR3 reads TGTGCCATCACAGCGGGAGCATACAATGAGCAGTTCTTC. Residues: CAITAGAYNEQFF.

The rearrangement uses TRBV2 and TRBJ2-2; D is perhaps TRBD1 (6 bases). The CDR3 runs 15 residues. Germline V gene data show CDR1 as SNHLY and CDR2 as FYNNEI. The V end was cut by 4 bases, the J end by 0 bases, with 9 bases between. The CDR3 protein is CASSAGTTNTGELFF. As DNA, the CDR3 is TGTGCCAGCAGTGCCGGGACAACGAACACCGGGGAGCTGTTTTTT.

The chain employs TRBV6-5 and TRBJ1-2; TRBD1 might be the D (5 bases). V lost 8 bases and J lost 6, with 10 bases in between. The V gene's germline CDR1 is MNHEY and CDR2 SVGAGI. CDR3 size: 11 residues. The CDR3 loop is CASGGGNGYTF. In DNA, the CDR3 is TGTGCCAGCGGCGGGGGGAATGGCTACACCTTC.

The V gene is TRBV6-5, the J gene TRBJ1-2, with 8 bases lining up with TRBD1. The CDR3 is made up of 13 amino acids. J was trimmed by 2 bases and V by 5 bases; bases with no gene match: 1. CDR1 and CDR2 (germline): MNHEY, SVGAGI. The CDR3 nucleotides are TGTGCCAGCAGTCGGACAGGGAACTATGGCTACACCTTC. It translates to CASSRTGNYGYTF.

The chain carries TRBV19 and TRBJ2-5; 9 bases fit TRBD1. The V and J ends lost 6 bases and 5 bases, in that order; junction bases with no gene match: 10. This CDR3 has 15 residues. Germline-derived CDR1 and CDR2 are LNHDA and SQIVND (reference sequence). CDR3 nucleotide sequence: TGTGCCAGTAGCGCAAGACAGGGGGAGGGGGAGACCCAGTACTTC. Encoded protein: CASSARQGEGETQYF. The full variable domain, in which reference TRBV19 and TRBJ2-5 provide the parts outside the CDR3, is DGGITQSPKYLFRKEGQNVTLSCEQNLNHDAMYWYRQDPGQGLRLIYYSQIVNDFQKGDIAEGYSVSREKKESFPLTVTSAQKNPTAFYLCASSARQGEGETQYFGPGTRLLVL.

This CDR3 is CASSQRGETQYF. The CDR3 bases are TGTGCCAGCAGTCAAAGGGGAGAGACCCAGTACTTC. The J gene is TRBJ2-5, the V gene TRBV27; the D gene is possibly TRBD1 (5 bases). CDR3 length: 12 amino acids. Germline-derived CDR1 and CDR2 are MNHEY and SMNVEV (reference sequence). The V end was cut by 5 bases, the J end by 4 bases, with 8 bases between.

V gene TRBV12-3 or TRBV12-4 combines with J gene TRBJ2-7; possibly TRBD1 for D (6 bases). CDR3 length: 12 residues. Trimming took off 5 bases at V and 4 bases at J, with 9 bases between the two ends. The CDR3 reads CASSPQGYEQYF. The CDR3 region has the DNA TGTGCCAGCAGTCCCCAGGGGTACGAGCAGTACTTC.